Presented here are 28 T cell receptor beta chains from one specimen sequenced in a study of STAT5B mutations in CD4+ large granular lymphocyte leukemia (dated by TCRdb to 2021 to 2024). The library was made by the immunoSEQ multiplex PCR assay. In its TCRdb copy, this immuneACCESS table keeps in-frame sequences only and misses some clones. Where compared with another copy, unresolved V genes explain less than half of these, and the others have no known cause. Present in this sample are about 48,000 clones, 60% to 75% of which were seen just once. About 1.5% of the sample is held by the ten biggest clonotypes. What was sequenced was CD4+ T cells from blood buffy coats. These receptors originate from a human donor in good health.

This chain joins TRBV10-2 and TRBJ1-1, with TRBD1 matching 7 bases. The CDR3 sequence is 14 residues long. The germline V gene has CDR1 WSHSY and CDR2 SAAADI. V was pared by 0 bases and J by 3 bases, with 1 base of the junction left unmatched. This CDR3 reads CASSESGTDTEAFF. CDR3 bases: TGCGCCAGCAGTGAGTCTGGGACAGACACTGAAGCTTTCTTT.

The chain combines TRBV6-5 with TRBJ2-1, with 8 bases lining up with TRBD2. The V segment lost 4 bases and the J segment 4 bases; nucleotides outside the gene matches: 3. The CDR3 runs 14 residues. The germline V gene encodes CDR1 MNHEY and CDR2 SVGAGI. CDR3 loop: CASSSLADYNEQFF. The CDR3 nucleotides are TGTGCCAGCAGTTCACTAGCGGATTACAATGAGCAGTTCTTC.

The chain employs TRBV9 and TRBJ2-1; unclear D gene. The germline V gene has CDR1 SGDLS and CDR2 YYNGEE. CDR3 size: 15 residues. The V and J ends lost 1 base and 0 bases respectively, with 8 bases between them. The CDR3 bases are TGTGCCAGCAGCGTATCATTGAGCTCCTACAATGAGCAGTTCTTC. Translated: CASSVSLSSYNEQFF.

This sequence joins TRBV7-8 and TRBJ1-2, with D unresolved. This CDR3 spans 15 amino acids. Germline loops: CDR1 SGHVS, CDR2 FQNEAQ. V lost 1 base and J lost 2, with 11 bases in between. In nucleotides, the CDR3 is TGTGCCAGCAGCTTAGGGGATGGCAGGAACTATGGCTACACCTTC. Amino acid sequence: CASSLGDGRNYGYTF. Combining the CDR3 with reference TRBV7-8 and TRBJ1-2 gives the whole variable domain GAGVSQSPRYKVAKRGQDVALRCDPISGHVSLFWYQQALGQGPEFLTYFQNEAQLDKSGLPSDRFFAERPEGSVSTLKIQRTQQEDSAVYLCASSLGDGRNYGYTFGSGTRLTVV.

V is TRBV27 and J is TRBJ2-1; D is ambiguous. This CDR3 has 15 residues. Trimming shortened V by 2 bases and J by 8 bases, and 16 bases separated the two germline ends. CDR1 MNHEY and CDR2 SMNVEV come from the germline V gene (reference sequence). CDR3 DNA sequence: TGTGCCAGCAGTTTAGGGCCCCACCCATTGGATGAGCAGTTCTTC. Its translation: CASSLGPHPLDEQFF.

The rearrangement uses TRBV18 and TRBJ1-6; TRBD1 matches at 8 bases. This CDR3 region has 14 residues. V gave up 3 bases and J gave up 9 bases; unmatched junction bases: 4. CDR1 and CDR2 from the germline V gene are KGHSH and LQKENI. The CDR3 DNA follows: TGTGCCAGCTCACCCGACAGGGGCCCTTCACCCCTCCACTTT. Translation gives CASSPDRGPSPLHF. Looking up the rest from reference TRBV18 and TRBJ1-6 gives the full variable domain: NAGVMQNPRHLVRRRGQEARLRCSPMKGHSHVYWYRQLPEEGLKFMVYLQKENIIDESGMPKERFSAEFPKEGPSILRIQQVVRGDSAAYFCASSPDRGPSPLHFGNGTRLTVT.

This clone was observed a handful of times. The rearrangement joins TRBV5-1 to TRBJ2-1, with TRBD1 identical over 10 bases. Trimming removed 0 bases from V and 6 bases from J; junction bases left unmatched: 9. Germline values: CDR1 SGHRS, CDR2 YFSETQ. This CDR3 is built from 17 residues. CDR3 DNA: TGCGCCAGCAGCTTGGACCAATCCGGGACAGGGGCCAATGAGCAGTTCTTC. Translating gives CASSLDQSGTGANEQFF.

The gene calls are TRBV10-3 and TRBJ2-3; D possibly corresponds to TRBD2 (5 bases). Between the trimmed V and J ends, which lost 0 bases and 0 bases, there was a span of 10 bases. This CDR3 comprises 16 residues. CDR1 is ENHRY, CDR2 SYGVKD, per germline. This CDR3 reads CAISESDYSSTDTQYF. In DNA, the CDR3 is TGTGCCATCAGTGAGTCTGACTATTCTAGCACAGATACGCAGTATTTT.

The chain couples TRBV6-6 to TRBJ2-1, with 8 bases matching TRBD1. Germline CDR1 and CDR2: MNHNY and SVGAGI (reference sequence). Losses at the gene ends were 5 bases for V and 10 bases for J; bases not matched to a gene: 7. CDR3 size: 13 residues. The CDR3 is CASSKDRAREQFF. CDR3 DNA sequence: TGTGCCAGCAGTAAGGACAGGGCAAGGGAGCAGTTCTTC.

This clone was counted between two and nine times. The V call is TRBV28, the J call TRBJ1-4; D ambiguous. Trimming took off 5 bases at V and 4 bases at J, with 2 bases between the two ends. Germline CDR1 reads MDHEN; CDR2 reads SYDVKM. The CDR3 is 11 residues long. CDR3 in amino acids: CASSHNEKLFF. CDR3 DNA: TGTGCCAGCAGTCATAATGAAAAACTGTTTTTT.

This chain connects TRBV5-1 to TRBJ2-1; 7 bases fit TRBD1. This CDR3 is built from 14 residues. The germline gives CDR1 SGHRS, CDR2 YFSETQ. Losses at the gene ends were 4 bases for V and 5 bases for J; bases not matched to a gene: 6. DNA of the CDR3: TGCGCCAGCAGCCCCGGACAGGACAACAATGAGCAGTTCTTC. This encodes CASSPGQDNNEQFF.

The V and J genes are TRBV27 and TRBJ1-1; a possible D gene is TRBD1 (6 bases). The CDR3 length is 14 residues. With 3 bases removed from V and 1 base from J, the gap between germline ends came to 9 bases. Germline lookup yields CDR1 MNHEY and CDR2 SMNVEV (reference sequence). CDR3 coding DNA: TGTGCCAGCAGTTTGGCGGGGGCGAACACTGAAGCTTTCTTT. It encodes CASSLAGANTEAFF.

The chain joins TRBV5-1 to TRBJ1-1; TRBD1 aligns across 11 bases. Unmatched junction bases numbered 3, after V lost 4 bases and J lost 10 bases. CDR1 and CDR2 from the germline V gene are SGHRS and YFSETQ. The CDR3 sequence is 12 residues long. CDR3 nucleotide sequence: TGCGCCAGCAGCCGGACAGGGGGCATAGCTTTCTTT. This translates into CASSRTGGIAFF.

The CDR3 DNA reads TGTGCCAGCAGTTCGAGACAGGGGGATAGGGAGACCCAGTACTTC. Residues: CASSSRQGDRETQYF. The chain has TRBV28 and TRBJ2-5; 9 nucleotides line up with TRBD1. V shed 4 bases, J shed 5 bases, and the junction held 8 bases outside the gene matches. Per the germline V gene, CDR1 is MDHEN and CDR2 is SYDVKM. The length of the CDR3 is 15 residues.

The J gene is TRBJ1-4, the V gene TRBV7-2; the D is unclear. CDR1 is SGHTA and CDR2 is FQGNSA in the germline V gene. V lost 2 bases to trimming and J lost 7 bases, with 5 bases between them. The CDR3 has 12 amino acids. DNA of the CDR3: TGTGCCAGCAGCTTAATGAGTGAAAAACTGTTTTTT. The encoded protein is CASSLMSEKLFF.

The chain recombines TRBV28 with TRBJ2-3; a possible D gene is TRBD2 (6 bases). The ends were cut back, 5 bases at V and 4 bases at J, with 13 bases in the middle. There are 14 residues in the CDR3. Germline V gene lookup returns CDR1 MDHEN and CDR2 SYDVKM. The CDR3 DNA reads TGTGCCAGCAGTGCCGGGACTGTCCCAGATACGCAGTATTTT. It is translated as CASSAGTVPDTQYF.

The J gene is TRBJ2-3, the V gene TRBV5-4; 14 bases line up with TRBD2. CDR1 and CDR2 from the germline V gene are SGHNT and YYREEE (reference sequence). The V gene end was trimmed by 4 bases and the J gene end by 0 bases; junction bases not matched to a gene: 4. CDR3 length: 17 amino acids. In nucleotides, the CDR3 is TGTGCCAGCAGCCCGACTAGCGGGGGGGGTAGCACAGATACGCAGTATTTT. Its translation: CASSPTSGGGSTDTQYF.

The V gene is TRBV10-3, the J gene TRBJ2-3, with D maybe TRBD1 (6 bases). CDR1 and CDR2 (germline): ENHRY, SYGVKD. Between the trimmed V and J ends, which lost 8 bases and 2 bases, there was a span of 8 bases. CDR3 length: 12 residues. CDR3 in amino acids: CAIGDNTDTQYF. The CDR3, as DNA: TGTGCCATCGGGGACAACACAGATACGCAGTATTTT.

This chain uses TRBV6-1 with TRBJ1-1; TRBD1 matches at 12 bases. The V and J ends lost 7 bases and 5 bases, in that order; junction bases with no gene match: 8. The germline V gene has CDR1 MNHNS and CDR2 SASEGT. This CDR3 comprises 15 residues. The CDR3 nucleotides read TGTGCCAGCACCACGGGACAGGGGGCAGGAACTGAAGCTTTCTTT. Translation: CASTTGQGAGTEAFF.

The chain has TRBV2 and TRBJ1-6, with TRBD1 matching 9 bases. This CDR3 is built from 14 residues. The ends lost 8 bases at V and 8 bases at J; junction bases unmatched: 7. Per germline, CDR1 SNHLY and CDR2 FYNNEI. CDR3 region: CASLSGTGHSPLHF. DNA for the CDR3: TGTGCCAGCCTTTCCGGGACAGGGCATTCACCCCTCCACTTT. The entire variable domain, with the rest obtained from reference TRBV2 and TRBJ1-6, is as follows: EPEVTQTPSHQVTQMGQEVILRCVPISNHLYFYWYRQILGQKVEFLVSFYNNEISEKSEIFDDQFSVERPDGSNFTLKIRSTKLEDSAMYFCASLSGTGHSPLHFGNGTRLTVT.

This clone was detected only a few times. The chain links TRBV10-3 to TRBJ1-1, with a tentative D call TRBD1 (5 bases). Trimming shortened V by 6 bases and J by 0 bases, and 5 bases separated the two germline ends. Germline V lookup: CDR1 ENHRY, CDR2 SYGVKD. The CDR3 is 12 residues long. CDR3 bases: TGTGCCATCAGGGGGCTGAACACTGAAGCTTTCTTT. It translates to CAIRGLNTEAFF.

This chain uses TRBV21-1 with TRBJ2-7; TRBD2, the table's D call, lacks a check against the DNA. TRBV21-1 is listed as a pseudogene. The CDR3 contains 21 residues. The CDR3 DNA sequence: TGTGCCAGCAGCAAAGCGCGCCGCGCGGGGTGGGGCAGAAAGAAATCTTACGAGCAGTACGTC. Protein sequence: CASSKARRAGWGRKKSYEQYV.

This chain connects TRBV5-1 to TRBJ1-5, with unresolved D. Trimming took off 0 bases at V and 6 bases at J, with 13 bases between the two ends. The CDR3 is 15 residues long. Germline V gives CDR1 SGHRS, CDR2 YFSETQ. CDR3 amino acids: CASSLDGLRAQPQHF. As DNA, the CDR3 is TGCGCCAGCAGCTTGGACGGCCTAAGGGCTCAGCCCCAGCATTTT.

The chain couples TRBV6-5 to TRBJ1-4; maybe TRBD1 (5 bases). Germline V gene data show CDR1 as MNHEY and CDR2 as SVGAGI. The CDR3 consists of 10 residues. Trimming took 8 bases from V and 8 from J, leaving 6 bases between them. The CDR3 here is CASGDEKLFF. In nucleotides, the CDR3 is TGTGCCAGCGGGGACGAAAAACTGTTTTTT.

CDR3 protein: CASSQGGHTIYF. In DNA form, the CDR3 reads TGTGCCAGCAGCCAAGGGGGTCACACCATATATTTT. The chain links TRBV14 to TRBJ1-3; D is unclear. The CDR3 has 12 residues. Per germline, CDR1 SGHDN and CDR2 FVKESK. Trimming took 1 base from V and 8 from J, leaving 6 bases between them.

This clone was recorded a few times. The chain has TRBV7-3 and TRBJ2-3; TRBD1 agrees at 9 bases. Trimming cost V 6 bases and J 3 bases; bases outside gene matches: 10. Germline CDR1 reads SGHTA; CDR2 reads FQGTGA. The length of the CDR3 is 16 residues. The CDR3 nucleotides read TGTGCCAGCAGTTATCTCCCGGGACAGGGAACAGATACGCAGTATTTT. Translated, it gives CASSYLPGQGTDTQYF.

J is TRBJ2-2 and V is TRBV7-6; D gene unclear. Germline V gene sequence: CDR1 SGHVS, CDR2 FNYEAQ. V was trimmed by 8 bases and J by 6 bases, leaving 10 bases between them. This CDR3 is 12 amino acids long. The DNA for the CDR3 is TGTGCCAGCCGATTGTACGCCGGGGAGCTGTTTTTT. Protein sequence: CASRLYAGELFF. The full variable domain, with the rest looked up from reference TRBV7-6 and TRBJ2-2, is GAGVSQSPRYKVTKRGQDVALRCDPISGHVSLYWYRQALGQGPEFLTYFNYEAQQDKSGLPNDRFSAERPEGSISTLTIQRTEQRDSAMYRCASRLYAGELFFGEGSRLTVL.

This chain joins TRBV28 and TRBJ1-5; D remains ambiguous. From germline, CDR1 is MDHEN and CDR2 SYDVKM. The CDR3 runs to 15 residues. Trimming pared 7 bases from V and 0 bases from J, leaving 13 bases between. CDR3 sequence: CASISMFPSNQPQHF. The DNA for the CDR3 is TGTGCCAGCATCTCGATGTTCCCTAGCAATCAGCCCCAGCATTTT.